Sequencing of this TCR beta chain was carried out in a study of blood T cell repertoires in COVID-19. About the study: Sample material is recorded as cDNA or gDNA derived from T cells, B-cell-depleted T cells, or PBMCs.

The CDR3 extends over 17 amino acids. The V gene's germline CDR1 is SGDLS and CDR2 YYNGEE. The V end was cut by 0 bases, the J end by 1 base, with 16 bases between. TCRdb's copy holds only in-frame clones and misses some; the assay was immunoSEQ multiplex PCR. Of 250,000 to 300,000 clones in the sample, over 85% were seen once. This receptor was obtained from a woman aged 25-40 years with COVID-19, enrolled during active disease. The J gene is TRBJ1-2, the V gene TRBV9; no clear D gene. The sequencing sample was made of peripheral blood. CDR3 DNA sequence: TGTGCCAGCAGCGTAGACCTAATGGCAGGTTTTAACTATGGCTACACCTTC. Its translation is CASSVDLMAGFNYGYTF.